This T cell receptor (beta chain) was observed in a study of blood T cells in healthy people across ages. PCR was performed a second time for roughly 6 to 12 cycles using a sample-barcoded 5' primer and a J-beta primer mix. TCRdb reanalysed the 5' RACE reads using MiXCR and keeps one entry per CDR3 protein. Of nearly 800,000 distinct CDR3 sequences listed, roughly three fifths were seen once; the top ten hold around a quarter. The CDR3 length is 15 residues. After removal of 5 bases from V and 0 bases from J, the junction contained 8 bases not matched to a gene. The germline CDR1 and CDR2 sequences are DFQATT and SNEGSKA (reference sequence).

The specimen sequenced was blood. This TCR was sampled from a man aged 40-49 years in good health. The chain couples TRBV20-1 to TRBJ2-3; 7 positions agree with TRBD1. CDR3 nucleotides: TGCAGTGCTGACCCCCCGGGACAGAGCACAGATACGCAGTATTTT. It codes for CSADPPGQSTDTQYF.